This T cell receptor (beta chain) emerged from a study of molecular identifiers for immune sequencing clone quantification (dated by TCRdb to the late 2010s). About the investigation overall: For a replicate experiment, RNA from around 20,000 or 100,000 naive CD8 T cells was divided into five aliquots, of which four were sequenced. This methods study benchmarked molecular-identifier clustering-based TCR repertoire sequencing (MIDCIRS) and TCR RNA copy counting, using CD8 T cells to do so. What the authors observed across the whole study: Highly expanded clone sizes could be underestimated if identical TCR molecules share a barcode. Clones above 20 RNA copies held over 97% of molecules in CMV-specific effector cells but under 1% in naive cells. Without barcode sub-clustering, chimeric consensus sequences inflated TCR diversity; chimeras reached as high as 47%. Spiked-in Jurkat TCR RNA equivalent to a single cell was reported to be detectable even among approximately 1 million naive CD8 T cells. Spiked-in Jurkat TCR RNA (approximately 10 copies' worth), which is not part of the donor repertoire, was contained in the naive libraries. Modeling indicated about 3 TCR RNA copies recovered per cell, compared with about 9.7 by digital PCR, which implies a capture efficiency of 25% to 35%.

The library was produced with PCR. Sequencing took place on an Illumina HiSeq 4000. Bulk TCR libraries were made following a previously described method, with the TCR primers given in Table S5. Purification of total RNA was performed with the Qiagen AllPrep DNA/RNA kit. Reads from multiple sequencing runs of the same library were pooled before analysis. On the authors' methods: Reads were retained only if an exact TCR constant sequence was present, and the retained reads were trimmed to 150 nt and grouped according to their 12-nt molecular barcodes. Reads inside each barcode group were sub-clustered using a 15% Levenshtein threshold, and a quality-weighted consensus sequence was constructed for each RNA molecule. Non-functional sequences were removed, as were lower-count sequences one edit away from another. On the basis of fitting two negative binomial distributions, barcode sub-clusters with fewer than 20% of the maximum read count were discarded. TCRdb applied fastp at Q25 and MiXCR to the public reads, then kept only in-frame beta chains. Merged by CDR3 protein, the rows form single entries marked with the most common genes and DNA. The V and J calls were determined by TCRdb, not by the authors. The sample contains under 650,000 distinct CDR3 sequences, roughly 21% of them found a single time. Of the sample, 0.75% to 0.95% is held by the ten largest clones.

Regarding this clonotype: Its antigen is not yet known. The germline gene is not matched at one end of the junction; a read error may be the cause.

Libraries of naive CD8 T cells were built from around 20,000 to 990,000 sorted cells, with 10%, 30% or 50% of the purified RNA used. Naive CD8 T cells, defined as CD8+CD4-CCR7+CD45RA+, were FACS-sorted into RLT Plus buffer on a BD FACSAria II. Detection sensitivity was tested by spiking Jurkat RNA equal to 9 to 10 TCR copies' worth into samples containing roughly 17,000-1,000,000 naive CD8 T cells. Enrichment of CD8 T cells was done with RosetteSep CD8+ T Cell Enrichment Cocktail plus Ficoll-Paque, and ACK red cell lysis came afterward. Per the germline V gene, SQVTM is the CDR1 and ANQGSEA is the CDR2. Counted from cysteine to phenylalanine, this CDR3 has 12 amino acids. This entry keeps only the CDR3 DNA: 36 bases, framed from base 1.

Recombination joined TRBV29-1 with TRBJ2-4; 6 matching bases give a weak D call of TRBD1. Sequenced input: naive CD8+ T cells from blood, with Jurkat cell RNA spiked in. The cell subset or site label, as the study defines it: FACS-sorted CD8+CD4-CCR7+CD45RA+ naive T cells. This TCR was recovered from a human donor in good health. Some libraries in this study had Jurkat cell RNA spiked in. The DNA sequence is as follows: TGCAGCGTTGAAGATCAACAGGGCCTTCCACACTTC. It specifies CSVEDQQGLPHF.